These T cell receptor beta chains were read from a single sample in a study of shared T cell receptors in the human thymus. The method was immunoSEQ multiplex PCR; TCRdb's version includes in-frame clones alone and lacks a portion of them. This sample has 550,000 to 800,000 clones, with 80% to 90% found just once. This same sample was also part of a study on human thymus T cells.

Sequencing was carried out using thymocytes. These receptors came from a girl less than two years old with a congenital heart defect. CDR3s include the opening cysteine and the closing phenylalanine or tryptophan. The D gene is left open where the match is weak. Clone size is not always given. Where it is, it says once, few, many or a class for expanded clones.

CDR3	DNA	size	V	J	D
CASSSEGVNGNQPQHF	TGTGCCAGCAGCTCAGAGGGGGTCAATGGCAATCAGCCCCAGCATTTT	-	TRBV2	TRBJ1-5	-
CASSESPSNEQFF	TGCGCCAGCAGTGAGAGTCCTAGCAATGAGCAGTTCTTC	-	TRBV10-2	TRBJ2-1	-
CASSPQTALSGNTIYF	TGTGCCAGCAGCCCCCAGACTGCTCTCTCTGGAAACACCATATATTTT	-	TRBV14	TRBJ1-3	-
CASSASQGWEKLFF	TGTGCCAGCAGCGCATCACAGGGTTGGGAAAAACTGTTTTTT	-	TRBV9	TRBJ1-4	-
CASSLEGGAGNEQFF	TGTGCCAGCAGCTTGGAGGGGGGGGCAGGAAATGAGCAGTTCTTC	-	TRBV5-4	TRBJ2-1	-
CATSRAKDRVIADTQYF	TGTGCCACCAGCAGAGCCAAAGACAGGGTGATCGCAGATACGCAGTATTTT	-	TRBV15	TRBJ2-3	TRBD1
CASSITNRRNSPLHF	TGTGCCAGTAGTATAACGAACAGAAGAAATTCACCCCTCCACTTT	-	TRBV19	TRBJ1-6	-
CAWSLITNNYSNQPQHF	TGTGCCTGGAGTCTCATCACCAACAACTATAGCAATCAGCCCCAGCATTTT	-	TRBV30	TRBJ1-5	-
CASSVKGNDEKLFF	TGCGCCAGCAGTGTTAAGGGGAATGATGAAAAACTGTTTTTT	-	TRBV10-2	TRBJ1-4	-
CASSPLEGQGHYGYTF	TGTGCCAGCAGCCCGCTGGAGGGACAGGGGCACTATGGCTACACCTTC	few	TRBV5-5	TRBJ1-2	TRBD1
CASSLKSGTGENEQYF	TGTGCCAGCAGCCTAAAATCCGGGACAGGGGAAAACGAGCAGTACTTC	-	TRBV7-2	TRBJ2-7	TRBD1
CASSIRGPFQETQYF	TGTGCCAGTAGTATAAGGGGGCCCTTCCAAGAGACCCAGTACTTC	-	TRBV19	TRBJ2-5	TRBD1
CASSFDTGELFF	TGCGCCAGCAGCTTCGACACCGGGGAGCTGTTTTTT	-	TRBV5-1	TRBJ2-2	-
CASSSSGEAGDYGYTF	TGCGCCAGCAGCTCCTCGGGGGAAGCGGGTGACTATGGCTACACCTTC	-	TRBV5-1	TRBJ1-2	-
CATSSPNPGYTGELFF	TGTGCCACCAGCAGCCCAAACCCGGGTTACACCGGGGAGCTGTTTTTT	-	TRBV15	TRBJ2-2	-
CASRSGIGYEQYF	TGTGCCAGCCGATCAGGGATCGGATACGAGCAGTACTTC	-	TRBV6-1	TRBJ2-7	-
CASSYQRGGRTGELFF	TGTGCCAGCAGTTACCAGCGGGGGGGCCGCACCGGGGAGCTGTTTTTT	-	TRBV6-5	TRBJ2-2	TRBD2
CASSEPGQFYEQYF	TGTGCCAGTAGCGAACCGGGACAATTCTACGAGCAGTACTTC	-	TRBV19	TRBJ2-7	-
CASSQDSGGETQYF	TGCGCCAGCAGCCAAGACTCAGGGGGAGAGACCCAGTACTTC	-	TRBV4-3	TRBJ2-5	TRBD1
CASSQRQGEGYTF	TGTGCCAGCTCCCAAAGACAGGGCGAAGGCTACACCTTC	-	TRBV18	TRBJ1-2	TRBD1
CASSVERGKDGYTF	TGTGCCAGCAGCGTAGAAAGGGGGAAGGATGGCTACACCTTC	-	TRBV9	TRBJ1-2	-
CASSVEMAGCSNEQFF	TGTGCCAGCAGCGTAGAAATGGCAGGGTGTTCCAATGAGCAGTTCTTC	once	TRBV9	TRBJ2-1	-
CASSLGERNTEAFF	TGTGCCAGCAGCTTAGGGGAGCGGAACACTGAAGCTTTCTTT	once	TRBV7-6	TRBJ1-1	-
CAITTDRGETQYF	TGTGCCATCACCACGGACAGGGGCGAGACCCAGTACTTC	-	TRBV10-3	TRBJ2-5	TRBD1
CAISGAIQTNTGELFF	TGTGCCATCAGTGGAGCAATTCAAACGAACACCGGGGAGCTGTTTTTT	-	TRBV10-3	TRBJ2-2	-
CATSILQGANQPQHF	TGTGCCACCAGCATACTACAGGGGGCCAATCAGCCCCAGCATTTT	once	TRBV15	TRBJ1-5	TRBD1
CASSLGGGLNTEAFF	TGTGCCAGCAGCTTAGGAGGGGGTTTGAACACTGAAGCTTTCTTT	once	TRBV11-3	TRBJ1-1	-
CASRNPTGQGLGAFF	TGCGCCAGCAGGAACCCCACGGGACAGGGTCTCGGGGCTTTCTTT	-	TRBV5-1	TRBJ1-1	TRBD1
CASSSRTSGGLDTQYF	TGTGCCAGCAGTTCGAGGACTAGCGGGGGGTTAGATACGCAGTATTTT	once	TRBV27	TRBJ2-3	TRBD2